The source of this TCR beta chain is a study of blood T cell repertoires in COVID-19. Followed over time, Seattle patients had been enrolled while infection was active. V shed 0 bases and J 9 bases; nucleotides not matched to a gene: 9. Germline lookup yields CDR1 LGHNA and CDR2 YSLEER. The CDR3 runs to 16 residues. Authors' data handling: Amplification from reference gene primers served as the basis for estimated nucleated cell counts. Assay: immunoSEQ multiplex PCR; the TCRdb copy retains only in-frame clones and omits some. That table supplies the V and J calls and clone size; D and trimming were determined from the DNA. The data show 55,000 to 70,000 clones, 70% to 90% seen once.

This receptor was taken from a woman aged 45-65 years with COVID-19, enrolled during active disease. The chain is built from TRBV4-3 and TRBJ2-1, with TRBD2 matching 9 bases. Material: peripheral blood. CDR3 sequence (DNA): TGCGCCAGCAGCCAAGACTTGGTAGCGGGAGAGATTGAGCAGTTCTTC. Translating it yields CASSQDLVAGEIEQFF.